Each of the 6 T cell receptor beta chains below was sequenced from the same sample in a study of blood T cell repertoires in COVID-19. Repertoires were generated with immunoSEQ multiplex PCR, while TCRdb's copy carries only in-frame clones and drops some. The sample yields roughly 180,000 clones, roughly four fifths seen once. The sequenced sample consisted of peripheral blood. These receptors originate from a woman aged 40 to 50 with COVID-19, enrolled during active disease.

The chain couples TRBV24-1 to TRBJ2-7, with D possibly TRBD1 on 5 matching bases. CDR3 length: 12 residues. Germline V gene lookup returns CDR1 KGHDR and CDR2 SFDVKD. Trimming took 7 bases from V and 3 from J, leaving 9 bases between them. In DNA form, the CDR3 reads TGTGCCACCAGCCAAGACAGCTACGAGCAGTACTTC. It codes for CATSQDSYEQYF.

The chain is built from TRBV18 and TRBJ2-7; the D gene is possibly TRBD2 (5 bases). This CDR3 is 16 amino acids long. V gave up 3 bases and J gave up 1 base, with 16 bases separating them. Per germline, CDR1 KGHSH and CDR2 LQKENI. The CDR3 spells CASSPQGGLTSYEQYF. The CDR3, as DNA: TGTGCCAGCTCACCCCAAGGAGGACTGACTTCCTACGAGCAGTACTTC.

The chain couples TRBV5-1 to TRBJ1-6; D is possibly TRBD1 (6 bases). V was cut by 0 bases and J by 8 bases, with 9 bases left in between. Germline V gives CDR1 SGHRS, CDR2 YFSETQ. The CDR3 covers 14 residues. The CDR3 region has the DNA TGCGCCAGCAGCTTGGAGTCAGGGGATTCACCCCTCCACTTT. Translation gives CASSLESGDSPLHF.

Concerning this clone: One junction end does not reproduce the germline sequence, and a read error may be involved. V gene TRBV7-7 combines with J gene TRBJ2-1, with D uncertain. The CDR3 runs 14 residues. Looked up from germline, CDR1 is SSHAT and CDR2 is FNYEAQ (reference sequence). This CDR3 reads CASSLDTHPNEQFF. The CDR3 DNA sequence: TGTGCTAGCAGCTTAGATACTCACCCCAATGAGCAGTTCTTC.

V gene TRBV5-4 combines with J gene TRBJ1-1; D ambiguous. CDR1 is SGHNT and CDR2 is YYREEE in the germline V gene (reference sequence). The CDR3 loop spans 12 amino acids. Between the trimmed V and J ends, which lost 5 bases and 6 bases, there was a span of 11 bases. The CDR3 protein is CASSHTTAEAFF. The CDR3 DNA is TGTGCCAGCAGTCACACAACCGCTGAAGCTTTCTTT.

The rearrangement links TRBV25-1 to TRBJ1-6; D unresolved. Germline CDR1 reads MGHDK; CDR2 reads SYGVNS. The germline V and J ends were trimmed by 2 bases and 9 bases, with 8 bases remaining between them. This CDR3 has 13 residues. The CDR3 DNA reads TGTGCCAGCAGTGAAGTCGGTAGTTCACCCCTCCACTTT. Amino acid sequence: CASSEVGSSPLHF. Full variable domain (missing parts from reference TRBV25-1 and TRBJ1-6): EADIYQTPRYLVIGTGKKITLECSQTMGHDKMYWYQQDPGMELHLIHYSYGVNSTEKGDLSSESTVSRIRTEHFPLTLESARPSHTSQYLCASSEVGSSPLHFGNGTRLTVT.